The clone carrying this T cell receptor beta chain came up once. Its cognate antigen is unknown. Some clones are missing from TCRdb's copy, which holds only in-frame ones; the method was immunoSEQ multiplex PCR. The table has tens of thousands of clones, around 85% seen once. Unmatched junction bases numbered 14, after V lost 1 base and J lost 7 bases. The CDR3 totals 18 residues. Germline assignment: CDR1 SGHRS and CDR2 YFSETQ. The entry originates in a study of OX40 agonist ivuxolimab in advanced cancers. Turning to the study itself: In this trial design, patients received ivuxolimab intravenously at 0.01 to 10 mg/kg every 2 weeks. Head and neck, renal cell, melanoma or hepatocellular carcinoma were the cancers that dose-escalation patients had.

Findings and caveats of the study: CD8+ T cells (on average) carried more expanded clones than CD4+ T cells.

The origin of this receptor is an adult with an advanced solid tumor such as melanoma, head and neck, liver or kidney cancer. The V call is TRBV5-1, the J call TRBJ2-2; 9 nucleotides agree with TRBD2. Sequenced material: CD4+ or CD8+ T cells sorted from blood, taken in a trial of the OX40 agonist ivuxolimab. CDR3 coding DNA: TGCGCCAGCAGCTTGATTCCGGCGGGAGGGCCTCTGGACGGGGAGCTGTTTTTT. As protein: CASSLIPAGGPLDGELFF. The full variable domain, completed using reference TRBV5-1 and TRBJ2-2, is KAGVTQTPRYLIKTRGQQVTLSCSPISGHRSVSWYQQTPGQGLQFLFEYFSETQRNKGNFPGRFSGRQFSNSRSEMNVSTLELGDSALYLCASSLIPAGGPLDGELFFGEGSRLTVL.